The rows below give T cell receptor beta chains drawn from one sample of a study of blood T cell repertoires in COVID-19. The table came from immunoSEQ multiplex PCR; TCRdb's copy has only in-frame clones and leaves some out. The sample consists of 30,000 or so clones, around 90% of them appearing once. Sequenced material: peripheral blood. Source of these receptors: a human donor with active COVID-19. The donor label of this sample is uncertain. Each CDR3 is given with its conserved first and last residue. The order of the fields is J gene, D gene, V gene, clone size, CDR3 length, CDR3 DNA, CDR3 protein. D genes are given only for firm matches. Clone sizes are given selectively: once, few, many, or a class where the clone is expanded.

TRBJ2-1,TRBD2,TRBV5-1,NA,16,TGCGCCAGCAGCTCGACTAGCGGGGCCTCCTACAATGAGCAGTTCTTC,CASSSTSGASYNEQFF
TRBJ1-3,NA,TRBV3-1/TRBV3-2,once,15,TGTGCCAGCAGCCAAGATGGGAGCTCTGGAAACACCATATATTTT,CASSQDGSSGNTIYF
TRBJ2-7,NA,TRBV25-1,NA,11,TGTGCCAGCAGACAGAGCTACGAGCAGTACTTC,CASRQSYEQYF
TRBJ2-6,NA,TRBV15,NA,16,TGTGCCACCAGCCCGACTTCCTCTAGAGGGGCCAACGTCCTGACTTTC,CATSPTSSRGANVLTF
TRBJ2-7,TRBD1,TRBV25-1,NA,14,TGTGCCGCTGGTGGGACAGGGATATCCTACGAGCAGTACTTC,CAAGGTGISYEQYF
TRBJ2-2,NA,TRBV19,once,15,TGTGCCAGTAGTACCCAGGGGCTGGGCACCGGGGAGCTGTTTTTT,CASSTQGLGTGELFF
TRBJ2-7,TRBD1,TRBV6-2/TRBV6-3,NA,13,TGTGCCAGCAGTTACGACAGGGGGAAAGAGCAGTACTTC,CASSYDRGKEQYF
TRBJ2-7,NA,TRBV7-9,few,12,TGTGCCAGCAGCCCAGGGGATTGGGAGCAGTACTTC,CASSPGDWEQYF
TRBJ2-5,TRBD2,TRBV6-5,NA,14,TGTGCCAGCAATCCTGGGACTAGCCAAGAGACCCAGTACTTC,CASNPGTSQETQYF
TRBJ2-6,NA,TRBV9,NA,14,TGTGCCTCGGCGGGAAAATCTGGGGCCAACGTCCTGACTTTC,CASAGKSGANVLTF
TRBJ1-3,NA,TRBV7-8,NA,15,TGTGCCAGCAGTTTTGACAGGTTCTCTGGAAACACCATATATTTT,CASSFDRFSGNTIYF
TRBJ1-5,NA,TRBV7-8,NA,15,TGTGCCAGCAGCCCCTCCAGGGGTAGCAATCAGCCCCAGCATTTT,CASSPSRGSNQPQHF
TRBJ1-1,NA,TRBV5-1,NA,18,TGCGCCAGCAGCTTGTACCCATTCGGGGGGGAAGGAACCACTGAAGCTTTCTTT,CASSLYPFGGEGTTEAFF
TRBJ1-1,TRBD1,TRBV30,NA,14,TGTGCCTGGCTATACAGGGGGCAGGACACTGAAGCTTTCTTT,CAWLYRGQDTEAFF
TRBJ2-1,TRBD2,TRBV7-2,NA,16,TGTGCCAGCAGCACAACCTCGGGACTAGCTTACAATGAGCAGTTCTTC,CASSTTSGLAYNEQFF
TRBJ2-2,TRBD1,TRBV4-2,NA,15,TGTGCCAGCAGCCAAAGACAGGGAAACACCGGGGAGCTGTTTTTT,CASSQRQGNTGELFF
TRBJ2-7,TRBD1,TRBV2,once,14,TGTGCCAGCAGTGATTGGACAGGGGTCTACGAGCAGTACTTC,CASSDWTGVYEQYF
TRBJ2-3,TRBD2,TRBV4-1,NA,17,TGCGCCAGCAGCCAAGACCTGACTAGCGGGGGCACAGATACGCAGTATTTT,CASSQDLTSGGTDTQYF
TRBJ2-7,TRBD2,TRBV19,NA,17,TGTGCCAGTAGTCGGGCTAGCGGCCTCGAGGGGTTTTACGAGCAGTACTTC,CASSRASGLEGFYEQYF
TRBJ2-1,TRBD1,TRBV6-5,NA,16,TGTGCCAGCAGTTACTCGAAGACAGGGGGCTACAATGAGCAGTTCTTC,CASSYSKTGGYNEQFF
TRBJ2-2,TRBD2,TRBV7-6,NA,20,TGTGCCAGCAGCTCGCCCACAGTGGGCGGGAGGGCCCGAGACACCGGGGAGCTGTTTTTT,CASSSPTVGGRARDTGELFF